This T cell receptor beta chain was documented in a study of T cell repertoires in cytomegalovirus infection. Overall study results and limits: Cumulative public TCR beta family frequency identified carriers of CMV plus the relevant HLA. Dominating the ex vivo response were HLA-C-restricted CMV-specific TCR beta clonotypes.

MiXCR was run by TCRdb on the reads, yielding one entry per CDR3 protein. The data contain around 490,000 distinct CDR3 sequences, approximately 25% of them seen just once; the ten biggest clones take up roughly 13%. Regarding this clonotype: Its antigen remains unidentified.

V lost 3 bases to trimming and J lost 2 bases; unmatched junction nucleotides: 8. The germline V gene has CDR1 SGHVS and CDR2 FNYEAQ. CDR3 size: 18 residues. The sample taken for sequencing was PBMCs. The chain joins TRBV7-6 to TRBJ2-1, with 12 nucleotides matching TRBD2. The TCR originated in a human donor in good health (CMV status not recorded). Some clones in this sample may be carry-over from other donors' samples. The CDR3 loop reads CASSFLETSGGPYNEQFF. CDR3 DNA: TGTGCCAGCAGCTTCCTAGAGACTAGCGGGGGCCCCTACAATGAGCAGTTCTTC.